The next 12 T cell receptor beta chains were all read from a single sample in a study of control samples from healthy donors and cancer patients. Generated by immunoSEQ multiplex PCR, the TCRdb table keeps only in-frame clones and is missing some. The sample holds 98,000 or so clones, roughly four fifths seen once. Sequencing used blood. These receptors were obtained from a man in his 60s in good health.

V is TRBV30 and J is TRBJ1-2, with a tentative D call TRBD1 (6 bases). The CDR3 sequence is 13 residues long. The germline V gene has CDR1 GTSNPN and CDR2 SVGIG (reference sequence). The germline V and J ends were trimmed by 3 bases and 4 bases, with 12 bases remaining between them. The CDR3 loop is CAWRGGTVYGYTF. The CDR3 DNA follows: TGTGCCTGGAGAGGGGGAACAGTCTATGGCTACACCTTC.

Here the CDR3 DNA reads TGTGCCTGGAGTGTACCCTCCGGGACGGACACTGAAGCTTTCTTT. Its translation is CAWSVPSGTDTEAFF. The V call is TRBV30, the J call TRBJ1-1; D is possibly TRBD1 (5 bases). Trimming stripped 0 bases from V and 3 bases from J, with 14 bases between. Germline CDR1 and CDR2: GTSNPN and SVGIG (reference sequence). The CDR3 runs 15 residues.

The chain is built from TRBV3-1 (or the pseudogene TRBV3-2) and TRBJ2-7, with 12 bases lining up with TRBD2. With V trimmed by 5 bases and J by 6 bases, 14 bases remained unmatched. This CDR3 is built from 17 residues. Germline V lookup: CDR1 LGHDT, CDR2 YNNKEL (reference sequence). In DNA, the CDR3 is TGTGCCAGCAGCGGCCTGGGTACTAGCGGGGGGATGGTCGAGCAGTACTTC. This sequence encodes CASSGLGTSGGMVEQYF.

The chain employs TRBV13 and TRBJ2-5; TRBD2 might be the D (5 bases). V dropped 5 bases and J dropped 10 bases, with 23 bases sitting between them. The V gene's germline CDR1 is PRHDT and CDR2 FYEKMQ (reference sequence). The CDR3 is 15 residues long. This CDR3 reads CASSPRLEGLRDQYF. CDR3 sequence (DNA): TGTGCCAGCAGCCCCCGACTCGAGGGCCTAAGGGACCAGTACTTC.

The V call is TRBV12-3 or TRBV12-4, the J call TRBJ2-2, with D uncertain. The CDR3 has 13 residues. Deletions cut 4 bases from V and 1 base from J, with 4 bases between. The DNA of the CDR3 is TGTGCCAGCAGTTATGGGAACACCGGGGAGCTGTTTTTT. It specifies CASSYGNTGELFF.

V and J are TRBV28 and TRBJ2-7; 10 bases line up with TRBD1. Germline CDR1 and CDR2: MDHEN and SYDVKM. CDR3 length equals 15 residues. Trimming removed 4 bases from V and 3 bases from J; junction bases left unmatched: 6. The CDR3 loop reads CASSSTGGAYYEQYF. The DNA of the CDR3 is TGTGCCAGCAGTTCGACAGGGGGCGCATACTACGAGCAGTACTTC. Combining the CDR3 with reference TRBV28 and TRBJ2-7 gives the whole variable domain DVKVTQSSRYLVKRTGEKVFLECVQDMDHENMFWYRQDPGLGLRLIYFSYDVKMKEKGDIPEGYSVSREKKERFSLILESASTNQTSMYLCASSSTGGAYYEQYFGPGTRLTVT.

V and J are TRBV11-2 and TRBJ1-5; D is ambiguous. Trimming removed 4 bases at V and 5 bases at J, with 9 bases between. Germline-derived CDR1 and CDR2 are SGHAT and FQNNGV. The CDR3 is made up of 13 amino acids. CDR3 nucleotide sequence: TGTGCCAGCAGCTGGGATTTGGATCAGCCCCAGCATTTT. Its translation is CASSWDLDQPQHF.

The V and J genes are TRBV7-9 and TRBJ2-7; D gene unclear. The CDR3 covers 15 residues. The germline V and J ends were trimmed by 1 base and 5 bases, with 15 bases remaining between them. Per the germline V gene, CDR1 is SEHNR and CDR2 is FQNEAQ (reference sequence). The CDR3 nucleotides read TGTGCCAGCAGCTTAGGGTCCGTTCTGGCCCACGAGCAGTACTTC. Protein product: CASSLGSVLAHEQYF.

V is TRBV5-1 and J is TRBJ2-1, with D uncertain. CDR1 is SGHRS and CDR2 is YFSETQ in the germline V gene. CDR3 length equals 13 residues. V dropped 3 bases and J dropped 5 bases, with 9 bases sitting between them. This CDR3 is CASSYFENNEQFF. As DNA, the CDR3 is TGCGCCAGCAGCTATTTCGAGAACAATGAGCAGTTCTTC.

This rearrangement joins TRBV5-1 to TRBJ1-1, with TRBD1 identical over 12 bases. The germline gives CDR1 SGHRS, CDR2 YFSETQ. The CDR3 extends over 13 amino acids. Trimming removed 4 bases from V and 11 bases from J; junction bases left unmatched: 6. CDR3 DNA sequence: TGCGCCAGCAGCATGGGGACAGGGGGCAACGCTTTCTTT. Its protein is CASSMGTGGNAFF.

This chain uses TRBV2 with TRBJ2-6; D unresolved. This CDR3 is built from 14 residues. The germline CDR1 and CDR2 sequences are SNHLY and FYNNEI. V was pared by 6 bases and J by 4 bases, with 10 bases between. The CDR3 loop is CASRSLGGANVLTF. Here the CDR3 DNA reads TGTGCCAGCAGGTCACTGGGCGGGGCCAACGTCCTGACTTTC.

The chain combines TRBV6-5 with TRBJ2-3; the match to TRBD2 covers 11 bases. The junction had 4 bases not matched to a gene; V was cut back by 6 bases and J by 2 bases. The germline V gene encodes CDR1 MNHEY and CDR2 SVGAGI. This CDR3 spans 15 amino acids. In DNA, the CDR3 is TGTGCCAGCAGGCTAGCGGGAGGTCTCACAGATACGCAGTATTTT. Amino acid sequence: CASRLAGGLTDTQYF.